The next 13 T cell receptor beta chains were all read from a single sample in a study of shared clonotypes between healthy human individuals. Generated by immunoSEQ multiplex PCR, the TCRdb table keeps only in-frame clones and is missing some. The sample lists 950,000 to 1,200,000 clones, roughly 77% occurring once. Sequencing input: memory CD4+ T cells from PBMCs. Regarding subset: CD45RA-negative fraction. The source is a man between 18 and 35 years old in good health. Some clones in this sample may be carry-over from other donors' samples.

The CDR3 nucleotides are TGTGCCACCTCCCCTTGGACAGATACGCAGTATTTT. Amino acid sequence: CATSPWTDTQYF. The V gene is TRBV9, the J gene TRBJ2-3, with D uncertain. The V and J ends lost 9 bases and 3 bases respectively, with 11 bases between them. CDR1 SGDLS and CDR2 YYNGEE come from the germline V gene. This CDR3 spans 12 amino acids.

The chain recombines TRBV5-1 with TRBJ2-3, with 8 bases that match TRBD2. Germline assignment: CDR1 SGHRS and CDR2 YFSETQ. The CDR3 is 15 residues long. Trimming took 1 base from V and 3 from J; bases not matched to a gene: 4. CDR3 residues: CASSLSREGTDTQYF. Here the CDR3 DNA reads TGCGCCAGCAGCTTGAGCCGGGAGGGGACAGATACGCAGTATTTT.

Here the CDR3 DNA reads TGTGCCAGCAGCTTGCCCACGGGAGGGCCGGGCACCGGGGAGCTGTTTTTT. This gives the protein CASSLPTGGPGTGELFF. The chain employs TRBV7-9 and TRBJ2-2, with 8 nucleotides matching TRBD2. Looked up from germline, CDR1 is SEHNR and CDR2 is FQNEAQ (reference sequence). This CDR3 has 17 residues. After removal of 3 bases from V and 4 bases from J, the junction contained 10 bases not matched to a gene.

This clone was observed a few times. The CDR3 sequence: CAWSVQHGNTIYF. The CDR3 region has the DNA TGTGCCTGGAGTGTACAGCACGGAAACACCATATATTTT. V gene TRBV30 combines with J gene TRBJ1-3; no reliable D call. This CDR3 spans 13 amino acids. Per the germline V gene, CDR1 is GTSNPN and CDR2 is SVGIG (reference sequence). Trimming removed 0 bases from V and 4 bases from J, with 7 bases in between.

The chain employs TRBV7-9 and TRBJ1-1; D not certain. This CDR3 has 14 residues. Deletions cut 4 bases from V and 1 base from J, with 10 bases between. Germline CDR1 is SEHNR and CDR2 is FQNEAQ (reference sequence). CDR3 nucleotides: TGTGCCAGCAGCTCCTGGACGGAGAACACTGAAGCTTTCTTT. Translating it yields CASSSWTENTEAFF. The whole variable domain, filled in from reference TRBV7-9 and TRBJ1-1, reads DTGVSQNPRHKITKRGQNVTFRCDPISEHNRLYWYRQTLGQGPEFLTYFQNEAQLEKSRLLSDRFSAERPKGSFSTLEIQRTEQGDSAMYLCASSSWTENTEAFFGQGTRLTVV.

The chain recombines TRBV18 with TRBJ2-7; the D is unclear. Germline assignment: CDR1 KGHSH and CDR2 LQKENI. The V end was cut by 2 bases, the J end by 2 bases, with 7 bases between. CDR3 length: 13 amino acids. CDR3 in DNA: TGTGCCAGCTCACCAGCACAGACCTACGAGCAGTACTTC. It specifies CASSPAQTYEQYF.

This chain connects TRBV6-5 to TRBJ2-3; no clear D. The CDR3 is 14 amino acids. Germline V gives CDR1 MNHEY, CDR2 SVGAGI. The ends were cut back, 6 bases at V and 4 bases at J, with 14 bases in the middle. CDR3 residues: CASSLNPGPDTQYF. The CDR3 DNA reads TGTGCCAGCAGCCTCAATCCGGGCCCAGATACGCAGTATTTT.

This clone was recorded only once. The chain uses TRBV2 and TRBJ1-1; a weak D match, TRBD1 (5 bases). Germline loops: CDR1 SNHLY, CDR2 FYNNEI. The CDR3 consists of 14 residues. The V and J ends lost 4 bases and 6 bases respectively, with 15 bases between them. In DNA form, the CDR3 reads TGTGCCAGCAGTGTTCAGGGTAGAATGGCTGAAGCTTTCTTT. As protein: CASSVQGRMAEAFF.

The chain joins TRBV9 to TRBJ1-5; 8 nucleotides agree with TRBD1. The CDR3 covers 15 residues. The germline gives CDR1 SGDLS, CDR2 YYNGEE. After removal of 2 bases from V and 1 base from J, the junction contained 2 bases not matched to a gene. The CDR3 DNA sequence: TGTGCCAGCAGCGTTGCAGGGGGCAGCAATCAGCCCCAGCATTTT. Amino acid sequence: CASSVAGGSNQPQHF.

The J gene is TRBJ1-2, the V gene TRBV4-3; no firm D call. The CDR3 sequence is 14 residues long. The germline CDR1 and CDR2 sequences are LGHNA and YSLEER. V gave up 0 bases and J gave up 4 bases, with 9 bases separating them. The CDR3 protein is CASSQEAAFYGYTF. CDR3 nucleotides: TGCGCCAGCAGCCAAGAAGCGGCCTTCTATGGCTACACCTTC.

The chain combines TRBV10-1 with TRBJ2-3; TRBD2 aligns across 11 bases. J gave up 0 bases and V 4 bases, and 0 bases lay outside the gene matches. The germline gives CDR1 WNHNN, CDR2 SYGVQD (reference sequence). This CDR3 has 15 residues. As DNA, the CDR3 is TGCGCCAGCAGTGGGACTAGCGGGAGCACAGATACGCAGTATTTT. This gives the protein CASSGTSGSTDTQYF.

This clone was found a few times. The CDR3 loop reads CASSFGSWGGDTQYF. The CDR3 DNA reads TGTGCCAGCAGTTTTGGATCCTGGGGAGGGGATACGCAGTATTTT. This chain connects TRBV28 to TRBJ2-3; TRBD2 agrees at 7 bases. CDR3 length: 15 residues. The ends lost 3 bases at V and 6 bases at J; junction bases unmatched: 9. Germline V gives CDR1 MDHEN, CDR2 SYDVKM.

To note about this clone: The sample contains more than one DNA sequence encoding this CDR3. The DNA of the CDR3 is TGTGCCAGCAGCGTAGGCCTGGCGAACACCGGGGAGCTGTTTTTT. Its protein product is CASSVGLANTGELFF. The chain employs TRBV9 and TRBJ2-2, with no clear D. The CDR3 loop spans 15 amino acids. Germline-derived CDR1 and CDR2 are SGDLS and YYNGEE. V was shortened by 0 bases and J by 0 bases, with 6 bases between the two germline ends.